A single sample gave rise to the 14 T cell receptor beta chains below, sequenced in a study of blood T cell repertoires in COVID-19. Clones were sequenced by immunoSEQ multiplex PCR, and TCRdb holds only the in-frame ones, with some missing. Of around 70,000 clones listed, around 90% are singletons. The sample was peripheral blood. These receptors were taken from a human donor in a cohort sampled during active COVID-19.

The genes are TRBV5-1 and TRBJ2-5; 8 positions match TRBD2. V gave up 0 bases and J gave up 5 bases; unmatched junction bases: 12. Per the germline V gene, CDR1 is SGHRS and CDR2 is YFSETQ. CDR3 length equals 17 residues. CDR3 bases: TGCGCCAGCAGCTTGGCCAGACGGGAGGGCCGATTCGAGACCCAGTACTTC. This encodes CASSLARREGRFETQYF.

This rearrangement joins TRBV9 to TRBJ2-2; TRBD1 aligns across 9 bases. V lost 3 bases and J lost 4; bases outside the gene matches: 10. The CDR3 contains 17 residues. Germline CDR1 reads SGDLS; CDR2 reads YYNGEE. CDR3 sequence (DNA): TGTGCCAGCAGCGCACCCCGGGACAGGGATAGCACCGGGGAGCTGTTTTTT. This encodes CASSAPRDRDSTGELFF.

The CDR3, as DNA: TGTGCCAGCAGTAAAAGCTGGAACACCGGGGAGCTGTTTTTT. It encodes CASSKSWNTGELFF. V is TRBV6-5 and J is TRBJ2-2; no clear D gene. CDR3 length: 14 amino acids. Per germline, CDR1 MNHEY and CDR2 SVGAGI. With 5 bases removed from V and 1 base from J, the gap between germline ends came to 8 bases.

The chain recombines TRBV2 with TRBJ1-5; 10 bases line up with TRBD1. This CDR3 contains 16 residues. Germline trimming cut 0 bases from V and 7 bases from J; bases unmatched to any gene: 6. In germline, CDR1 is SNHLY, CDR2 FYNNEI. The CDR3 protein is CASSEADRGPRQPQHF. CDR3 nucleotides: TGTGCCAGCAGTGAAGCTGACAGGGGGCCGCGACAGCCCCAGCATTTT.

The rearrangement joins TRBV11-2 to TRBJ2-1, with 8 bases that match TRBD2. The CDR3 has 16 amino acids. After removal of 0 bases from V and 4 bases from J, the junction contained 5 bases not matched to a gene. Germline CDR1 and CDR2: SGHAT and FQNNGV. The CDR3 sequence is CASSLDTSGPYNEQFF. In DNA form, the CDR3 reads TGTGCCAGCAGCTTAGATACTAGCGGTCCGTACAATGAGCAGTTCTTC.

The chain combines TRBV28 with TRBJ2-5, with 8 bases matching TRBD2. V lost 3 bases to trimming and J lost 4 bases; unmatched junction nucleotides: 22. Germline-derived CDR1 and CDR2 are MDHEN and SYDVKM. This CDR3 has 20 residues. DNA for the CDR3: TGTGCCAGCAGTTTCCCCGCGGGCGGGACTAGTAGAGTCATCCGAGAGACCCAGTACTTC. Its protein product is CASSFPAGGTSRVIRETQYF.

This clone is a singleton in its sample. The chain joins TRBV5-1 to TRBJ1-1; D possibly corresponds to TRBD1 (5 bases). This CDR3 region has 15 residues. V shed 0 bases and J shed 4 bases, with 13 bases lying between them. Germline values: CDR1 SGHRS, CDR2 YFSETQ. Here the CDR3 DNA reads TGCGCCAGCAGCTTGGGGCCAGGGATCGGCACTGAAGCTTTCTTT. It is translated as CASSLGPGIGTEAFF.

The chain has TRBV30 and TRBJ2-1, with 12 positions matching TRBD2. The CDR3 length is 12 residues. CDR1 and CDR2 from the germline V gene are GTSNPN and SVGIG (reference sequence). V shed 5 bases, J shed 7 bases, and the junction held 0 bases outside the gene matches. Here the CDR3 reads CAWGLAGNEQFF. DNA for the CDR3: TGTGCCTGGGGACTAGCGGGGAATGAGCAGTTCTTC.

The CDR3 DNA sequence: TGTGCCAGCAGTTACTATTCGTTCGGGACATACTACGAGCAGTACTTC. This encodes CASSYYSFGTYYEQYF. J is TRBJ2-7 and V is TRBV6-2 or TRBV6-3; possibly TRBD1 for D (6 bases). Germline V gene lookup returns CDR1 MNHEY and CDR2 SVGEGT. V lost 1 base to trimming and J lost 3 bases, with 16 bases between them. CDR3 length: 16 amino acids.

This chain connects TRBV6-1 to TRBJ2-1; 15 bases are a match to TRBD2. This CDR3 contains 17 residues. The germline CDR1 and CDR2 sequences are MNHNS and SASEGT. V lost 4 bases to trimming and J lost 7 bases; unmatched junction nucleotides: 8. The CDR3 is CASSGTSGRAEGNEQFF. Here the CDR3 DNA reads TGTGCCAGCAGTGGGACTAGCGGGAGGGCCGAAGGGAATGAGCAGTTCTTC.

The chain combines TRBV7-2 with TRBJ2-3, with TRBD1 identical over 10 bases. The CDR3 extends over 17 amino acids. Trimming at V came to 5 bases and at J to 6 bases, leaving 14 bases not matched to a gene. Per germline, CDR1 SGHTA and CDR2 FQGNSA. In nucleotides, the CDR3 is TGTGCCAGCAGCCCCCTCGGACAGGGGGTAAGAGGCGATACGCAGTATTTT. The encoded protein is CASSPLGQGVRGDTQYF.

Written as DNA, the CDR3 is TGCAGCGTTTGGGGGGAGGGGCAGCCCCAGCATTTT. This codes for CSVWGEGQPQHF. The chain combines TRBV29-1 with TRBJ1-5, with D possibly TRBD1 on 5 matching bases. The CDR3 sequence is 12 residues long. The V end was cut by 5 bases, the J end by 7 bases, with 12 bases between. Germline-derived CDR1 and CDR2 are SQVTM and ANQGSEA.

The chain is built from TRBV19 and TRBJ1-6; D is uncertain. This CDR3 has 15 residues. CDR1 LNHDA and CDR2 SQIVND come from the germline V gene (reference sequence). Trimming removed 3 bases from V and 0 bases from J, with 6 bases in between. The chain's CDR3 is CASSIASSYNSPLHF. The CDR3 DNA reads as TGTGCCAGTAGTATCGCGAGCTCCTATAATTCACCCCTCCACTTT.

This chain links TRBV5-1 with TRBJ2-3; no clear D gene. Germline V lookup: CDR1 SGHRS, CDR2 YFSETQ. There are 14 residues in the CDR3. V was pared by 0 bases and J by 2 bases, with 7 bases between. CDR3 nucleotide sequence: TGCGCCAGCAGCTTGGCAGGCGACACAGATACGCAGTATTTT. Its translation is CASSLAGDTDTQYF.